These 17 T cell receptor beta chains were all obtained from the same sample, sequenced in a study of human T cells and chemical hapten exposure. The time point was: pre-sensitization, week 0. Sample treatment: therapeutic diphenylcyclopropenone sensitization with weekly scalp DPC. TCRdb re-called the RACE reads through MiXCR, storing one row per CDR3 protein. Seen here are under 50,000 distinct CDR3 sequences, around 7.6% observed once, and the top ten hold 1.3%. This specimen was whole blood, taken in connection with sensitization to the hapten diphenylcyclopropenone (DPC). The source of these receptors is a woman between 45 and 65 years old with alopecia areata. Some clones in this sample may be carry-over from other donors' samples.

The chain combines TRBV18 with TRBJ2-1; D may be TRBD2 (5 bases). This CDR3 has 17 amino acids. Germline V gene data show CDR1 as KGHSH and CDR2 as LQKENI. The V end was cut by 6 bases, the J end by 5 bases, with 23 bases between. The CDR3: CASSSPYETRGHNEQFF. Written as DNA, the CDR3 is TGTGCCAGCTCCAGCCCGTATGAGACCCGGGGTCACAATGAGCAGTTCTTC.

This clonotype turned up a few times. Here the CDR3 reads CASSPELGAAQETQYF. The CDR3 nucleotides read TGCGCCAGCAGTCCCGAGCTAGGGGCTGCCCAAGAGACCCAGTACTTC. The chain has TRBV4-3 and TRBJ2-5; tentative D call: TRBD1 (5 bases). The CDR3 is 16 residues long. Trimming removed 6 bases at V and 1 base at J, with 18 bases between. The germline V gene has CDR1 LGHNA and CDR2 YSLEER.

This clonotype appeared a few times. V and J are TRBV12-3 or TRBV12-4 and TRBJ2-7, with 7 bases that match TRBD1. The CDR3 covers 12 residues. V shed 4 bases and J 8 bases; nucleotides not matched to a gene: 5. The CDR3 DNA is TGTGCCAGCAGTTCAGGGGGAGTAAAGCAGTACTTC. It translates to CASSSGGVKQYF.

V usage is TRBV20-1 and J usage is TRBJ2-2; 8 bases line up with TRBD1. The CDR3 runs to 15 residues. Germline V gene sequence: CDR1 DFQATT, CDR2 SNEGSKA (reference sequence). V gave up 6 bases and J gave up 0 bases; unmatched junction bases: 6. The CDR3 DNA reads as TGCAGTGCGCTTCAGGGGGCTTCGAACACCGGGGAGCTGTTTTTT. This codes for CSALQGASNTGELFF.

This clonotype was detected ten times or more. The chain employs TRBV7-2 and TRBJ2-6, with D unresolved. The V end was cut by 1 base, the J end by 2 bases, with 6 bases between. Per germline, CDR1 SGHTA and CDR2 FQGNSA. The CDR3 sequence is 15 residues long. The CDR3 bases are TGTGCCAGCAGCTTAGGTGCAGCTGGGGCCAACGTCCTGACTTTC. As protein: CASSLGAAGANVLTF.

This clonotype was picked up many times. This chain connects TRBV20-1 to TRBJ2-2, with TRBD2 identical over 9 bases. The CDR3 contains 15 residues. CDR1 DFQATT and CDR2 SNEGSKA come from the germline V gene (reference sequence). J was trimmed by 4 bases and V by 5 bases; bases with no gene match: 8. The CDR3 DNA is TGCAGTGCTCTAGCGGGACCACGCAGCACCGGGGAGCTGTTTTTT. It codes for CSALAGPRSTGELFF.

This clonotype has at least ten counts. The chain uses TRBV20-1 and TRBJ2-7; 10 nucleotides agree with TRBD1. The V and J ends lost 1 base and 7 bases, in that order; junction bases with no gene match: 10. Germline CDR1 DFQATT, CDR2 SNEGSKA (reference sequence). This CDR3 region has 15 residues. As DNA, the CDR3 is TGCAGTGCTAGAGCCTTTCGGACAGGGGGGTTAGAGCAGTACTTC. Translated: CSARAFRTGGLEQYF.

This clonotype was seen many times. The V gene is TRBV6-5, the J gene TRBJ1-4; no reliable D call. Trimming took off 5 bases at V and 0 bases at J, with 4 bases between the two ends. This CDR3 spans 13 amino acids. Germline CDR1 reads MNHEY; CDR2 reads SVGAGI. DNA for the CDR3: TGTGCCAGCAGTAGTGCAACTAATGAAAAACTGTTTTTT. Its protein product is CASSSATNEKLFF.

In the case of this clonotype: A read error may be the cause here, since a much bigger clone is one base away. No conserved phenylalanine or tryptophan ends this CDR3, so it is likely a read error. This sequence joins TRBV6-2 or TRBV6-3 and TRBJ2-7; 7 positions agree with TRBD2. CDR3 length: 12 residues. The ends lost 11 bases at V and 3 bases at J; junction bases unmatched: 7. Germline CDR1 reads MNHEY; CDR2 reads SVGEGT. CDR3 sequence: CAVWTGGYEQYS. The CDR3 DNA is TGTGCCGTTTGGACGGGGGGCTACGAGCAGTACTCC.

This clonotype was seen repeatedly, ten times or more. The rearrangement joins TRBV5-1 to TRBJ2-2; 7 bases agree with TRBD1. The CDR3 is 14 residues long. The germline gives CDR1 SGHRS, CDR2 YFSETQ. The V gene end was trimmed by 4 bases and the J gene end by 5 bases; junction bases not matched to a gene: 5. This CDR3 is CASSQTGLTGELFF. In nucleotides, the CDR3 is TGCGCCAGCAGCCAGACAGGGCTTACCGGGGAGCTGTTTTTT.

This clonotype was recorded many times. The gene calls are TRBV4-1 and TRBJ2-3; D unclear. Trimming stripped 0 bases from V and 6 bases from J, with 13 bases between. Germline V gives CDR1 MGHRA, CDR2 YSYEKL. The CDR3 runs 15 residues. The CDR3 region has the DNA TGCGCCAGCAGCCAAGATCAGTTGGGTCATGATACGCAGTATTTT. This encodes CASSQDQLGHDTQYF.

In this sample, this clonotype turned up once. This chain's CDR3 is CASSDNGYTF. In DNA form, the CDR3 reads TGTGCCAGCAGTGATAATGGCTACACCTTC. J is TRBJ1-2 and V is TRBV2; no reliable D call. CDR1 SNHLY and CDR2 FYNNEI come from the germline V gene. V was shortened by 3 bases and J by 6 bases, with 2 bases between the two germline ends. The CDR3 has 10 residues.

The chain combines TRBV29-1 with TRBJ2-1; 7 bases agree with TRBD2. This CDR3 contains 15 residues. Trimming removed 8 bases from V and 7 bases from J; junction bases left unmatched: 17. Germline V lookup: CDR1 SQVTM, CDR2 ANQGSEA. The CDR3 DNA follows: TGCAGCCACCCTCTGGTGGGCGGGAGAGGTAATGAGCAGTTCTTC. Amino acids: CSHPLVGGRGNEQFF.

CDR3 in DNA: TGCGCCAGCAGCCGGGTACCGAACACTGAAGCTTTCTTT. Translation: CASSRVPNTEAFF. This chain connects TRBV4-3 to TRBJ1-1; D gene ambiguous. The V end was cut by 4 bases, the J end by 1 base, with 7 bases between. Germline V gene lookup returns CDR1 LGHNA and CDR2 YSLEER. The CDR3 extends over 13 amino acids.

The rearrangement links TRBV4-2 to TRBJ1-4; a possible D gene is TRBD1 (5 bases). CDR3 length: 14 residues. V lost 4 bases to trimming and J lost 7 bases, with 13 bases between them. Germline loops: CDR1 LGHNA, CDR2 YNFKEQ. The CDR3 reads CASSPGQFIEKLFF. The CDR3 nucleotides are TGTGCCAGCAGCCCCGGACAATTTATTGAAAAACTGTTTTTT.

This clonotype was seen repeatedly, ten times or more. The chain joins TRBV20-1 to TRBJ2-7; 7 bases align to TRBD1. Germline V gene lookup returns CDR1 DFQATT and CDR2 SNEGSKA (reference sequence). The CDR3 is 14 residues long. V lost 4 bases and J lost 2; bases outside the gene matches: 8. The CDR3 nucleotides read TGCAGTGCTACCCTACAGGGGAAGGCCTACGAGCAGTACTTC. Its protein product is CSATLQGKAYEQYF.

This clonotype was found many times. The rearrangement joins TRBV29-1 to TRBJ2-1, with D perhaps TRBD1 or TRBD2 (5 bases each). CDR3 length: 12 residues. The V gene's germline CDR1 is SQVTM and CDR2 ANQGSEA. Trimming left V 7 bases short and J 8 bases short, with 15 bases between. CDR3 DNA sequence: TGCAGCGCCTCGCTACGAGGGGATGAGCAGTTCTTC. It codes for CSASLRGDEQFF.